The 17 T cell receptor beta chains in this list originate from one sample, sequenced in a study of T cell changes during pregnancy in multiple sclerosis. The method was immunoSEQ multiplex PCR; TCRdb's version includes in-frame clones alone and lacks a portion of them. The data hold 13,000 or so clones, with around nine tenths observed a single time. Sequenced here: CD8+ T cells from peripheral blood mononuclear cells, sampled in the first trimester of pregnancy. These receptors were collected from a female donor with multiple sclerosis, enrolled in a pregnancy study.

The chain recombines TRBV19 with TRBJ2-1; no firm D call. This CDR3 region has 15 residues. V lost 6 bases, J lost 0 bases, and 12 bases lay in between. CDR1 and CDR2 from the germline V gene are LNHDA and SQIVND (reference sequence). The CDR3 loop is CASRLTSSSYNEQFF. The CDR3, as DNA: TGTGCCAGTAGATTGACATCCAGCTCCTACAATGAGCAGTTCTTC.

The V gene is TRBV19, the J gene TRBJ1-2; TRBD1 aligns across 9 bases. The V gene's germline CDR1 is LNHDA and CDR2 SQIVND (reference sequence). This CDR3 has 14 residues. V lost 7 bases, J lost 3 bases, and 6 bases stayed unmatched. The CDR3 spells CASTDRGLHYGYTF. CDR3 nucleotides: TGTGCCAGTACGGACAGGGGTCTTCACTATGGCTACACCTTC.

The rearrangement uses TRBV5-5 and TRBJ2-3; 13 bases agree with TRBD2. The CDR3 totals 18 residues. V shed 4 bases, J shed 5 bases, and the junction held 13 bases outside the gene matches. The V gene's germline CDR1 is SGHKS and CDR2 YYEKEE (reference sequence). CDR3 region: CASSPQPKLAGGQDTQYF. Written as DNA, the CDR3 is TGTGCCAGCAGCCCACAGCCGAAACTAGCGGGGGGGCAAGATACGCAGTATTTT.

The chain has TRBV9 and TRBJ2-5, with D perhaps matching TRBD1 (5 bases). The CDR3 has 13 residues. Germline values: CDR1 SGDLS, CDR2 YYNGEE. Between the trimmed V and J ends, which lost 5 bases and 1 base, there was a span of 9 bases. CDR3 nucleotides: TGTGCCAGCAGTGAAGACAGCCAAGAGACCCAGTACTTC. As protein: CASSEDSQETQYF.

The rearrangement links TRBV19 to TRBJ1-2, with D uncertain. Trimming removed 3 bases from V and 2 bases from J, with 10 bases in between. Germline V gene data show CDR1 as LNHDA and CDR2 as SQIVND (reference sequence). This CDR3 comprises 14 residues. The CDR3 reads CASSIETKNYGYTF. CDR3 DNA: TGTGCCAGTAGTATTGAAACAAAAAACTATGGCTACACCTTC.

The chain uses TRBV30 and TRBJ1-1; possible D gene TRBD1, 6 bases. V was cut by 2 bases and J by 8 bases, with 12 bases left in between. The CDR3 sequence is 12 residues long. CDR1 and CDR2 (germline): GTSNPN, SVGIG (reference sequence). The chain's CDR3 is CAWSPQGYEAFF. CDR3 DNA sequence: TGTGCCTGGAGTCCCCAGGGGTACGAAGCTTTCTTT.

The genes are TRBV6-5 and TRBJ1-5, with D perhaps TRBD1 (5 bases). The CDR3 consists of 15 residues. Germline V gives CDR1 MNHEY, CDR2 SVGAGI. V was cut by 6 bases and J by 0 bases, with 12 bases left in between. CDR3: CASRTGGYSNQPQHF. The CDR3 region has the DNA TGTGCCAGCAGAACGGGGGGGTATAGCAATCAGCCCCAGCATTTT.

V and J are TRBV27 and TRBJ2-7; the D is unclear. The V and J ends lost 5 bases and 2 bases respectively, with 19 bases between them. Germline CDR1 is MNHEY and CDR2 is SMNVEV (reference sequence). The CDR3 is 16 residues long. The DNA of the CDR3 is TGTGCCAGCAGTCCATCCCTGGGCACCAACACCTACGAGCAGTACTTC. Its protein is CASSPSLGTNTYEQYF.

CDR3 sequence: CASSLLTGSTEAFF. CDR3 DNA sequence: TGTGCCAGCAGTTTGCTTACAGGGTCCACTGAAGCTTTCTTT. The chain links TRBV5-6 to TRBJ1-1, with D possibly TRBD1 on 6 matching bases. V shed 5 bases and J shed 4 bases, with 15 bases lying between them. The CDR3 length is 14 residues. The germline V gene has CDR1 SGHDT and CDR2 YYEEEE. The complete variable domain, with remaining parts taken from reference TRBV5-6 and TRBJ1-1, reads DAGVTQSPTHLIKTRGQQVTLRCSPKSGHDTVSWYQQALGQGPQFIFQYYEEEERQRGNFPDRFSGHQFPNYSSELNVNALLLGDSALYLCASSLLTGSTEAFFGQGTRLTVV.

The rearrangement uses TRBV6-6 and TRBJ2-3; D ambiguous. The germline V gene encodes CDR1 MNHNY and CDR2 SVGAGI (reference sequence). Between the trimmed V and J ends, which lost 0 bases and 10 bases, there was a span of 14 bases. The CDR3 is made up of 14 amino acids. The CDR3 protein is CASSYSIQLPAQYF. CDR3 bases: TGTGCCAGCAGTTACTCGATACAGCTCCCGGCGCAGTATTTT.

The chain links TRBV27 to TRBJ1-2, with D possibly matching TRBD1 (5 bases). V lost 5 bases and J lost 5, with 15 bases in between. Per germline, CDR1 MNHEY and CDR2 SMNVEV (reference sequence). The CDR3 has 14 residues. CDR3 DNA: TGTGCCAGCAGTCGCTCCCCTGGGACTTATGGCTACACCTTC. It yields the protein CASSRSPGTYGYTF.

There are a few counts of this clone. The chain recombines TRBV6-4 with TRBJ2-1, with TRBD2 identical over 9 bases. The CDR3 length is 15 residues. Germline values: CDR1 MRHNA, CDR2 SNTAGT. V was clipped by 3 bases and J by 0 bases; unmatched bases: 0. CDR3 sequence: CASSEAGGSYNEQFF. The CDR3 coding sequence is TGTGCCAGCAGTGAAGCGGGGGGCTCCTACAATGAGCAGTTCTTC.

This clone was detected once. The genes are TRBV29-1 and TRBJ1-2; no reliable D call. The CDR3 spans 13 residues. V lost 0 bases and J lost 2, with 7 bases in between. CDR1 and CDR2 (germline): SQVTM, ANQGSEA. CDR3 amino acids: CSVEEHRNYGYTF. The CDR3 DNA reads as TGCAGCGTTGAAGAGCACAGAAACTATGGCTACACCTTC.

The CDR3 coding sequence is TGTGCCAGCAGCTTAGAAGGGGAGGTCAATGAGCAGTTCTTC. Its translation is CASSLEGEVNEQFF. The genes are TRBV11-3 and TRBJ2-1, with D tentatively TRBD2 (6 bases). The CDR3 loop spans 14 amino acids. The V end lost 0 bases, the J end lost 6 bases, and 9 bases lay between the germline ends. The germline gives CDR1 SGHNT, CDR2 YENEEA.

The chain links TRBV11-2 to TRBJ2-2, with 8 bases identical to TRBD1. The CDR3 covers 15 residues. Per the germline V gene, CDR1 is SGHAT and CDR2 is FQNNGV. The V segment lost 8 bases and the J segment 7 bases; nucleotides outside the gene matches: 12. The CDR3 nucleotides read TGTGCCAGCCTCAGCTATCAGGGGGCTGGCGGGGAGCTGTTTTTT. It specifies CASLSYQGAGGELFF.

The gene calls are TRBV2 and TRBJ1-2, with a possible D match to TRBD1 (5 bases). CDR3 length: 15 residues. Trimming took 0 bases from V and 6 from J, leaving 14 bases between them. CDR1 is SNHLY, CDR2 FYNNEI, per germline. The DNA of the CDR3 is TGTGCCAGCAGTGAAGCGGGGGGAGGAGCTAATGGCTACACCTTC. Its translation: CASSEAGGGANGYTF.

The CDR3 spells CASSAPSAEQYF. DNA of the CDR3: TGTGCCAGCAGCGCACCTAGTGCCGAGCAGTACTTC. The gene calls are TRBV9 and TRBJ2-7; D gene ambiguous. CDR1 is SGDLS and CDR2 is YYNGEE in the germline V gene. V shed 3 bases and J shed 6 bases, with 10 bases lying between them. The CDR3 consists of 12 residues.